This TCR beta chain was identified during a study of blood T cell repertoires in COVID-19 (TCRdb year 2020). As for the study more broadly: The collaborator samples originated in the United States, Italy and Spain and spanned the acute and convalescent phases of COVID-19. The prospective study material was composed of cDNA or gDNA derived from T cells, B-cell-depleted T cells, or PBMCs. The dataset comprised deeply sampled blood TCRbeta repertoires from subjects exposed to, actively infected with, or recovered from COVID-19. The repertoires were released in a freely available public database meant as a resource for research on the immune response to SARS-CoV-2. The samples were drawn from two sources: the first 160 participants of the ongoing ImmuneRACE study, and 1,000 to 1,500 subjects contributed by 6 global collaborators. The sample metadata nearly always contained a de-identified subject ID, COVID-19 status, age in years and sex. Where available, HLA class I and class II types were obtained from metadata supplied by the sample provider rather than from assay-based typing.

TCRbeta CDR3 regions were amplified from genomic DNA using the immunoSEQ Assay, a bias-controlled multiplex PCR. Under the source paper's analysis protocol: Within the assay, amplification of reference gene primers was used to estimate how many nucleated cells each sample contained. To quantify the absolute abundance of each unique TCRbeta CDR3 rearrangement, sequence reads were collapsed and filtered. For each sample, productive Simpson clonality was calculated by taking the square root of Simpson's diversity index across productive rearrangements. Not all clones reach the TCRdb copy of this immuneACCESS table, which keeps in-frame sequences only. Checked studies attribute under half of the gap to unresolved V genes and leave the rest unexplained. V, J and clone size are those of that table, while D and trimming were read from the DNA. The sample table contains around 330,000 clones; only one count was recorded for 85% of them. Together, the top ten hold over 1.5% of the sample.

Note on this clone: Its antigen remains undetermined. One base away there is no much larger clone; base qualities are not given.

CDR1 and CDR2, looked up from the germline V gene (reference sequence), are LGHDT and YNNKEL. Relative to germline, V is missing 3 bases and J is missing 5 bases, with 6 bases of the junction outside any gene match. From its cysteine to its phenylalanine, the CDR3 spans 16 amino acids. Only the CDR3 part of the read is kept: 48 bases, read in frame from the first base. Broad study findings and their caveats: The quantity of clinical and demographic metadata differed by source and by participant and was supplied without curation.

Participants in the prospective study were aged roughly 18 to 100 years, lived in about two dozen United States geographic areas, and enrolled through a virtual design. In the prospective study, participants were assigned to cohorts based on the clinical history participants reported in a screening survey and a study questionnaire. Exposed participants had been in contact, within 2 weeks of entering the study, with a person who had a PCR-confirmed or clinician-diagnosed case of COVID-19. In the prospective study, whole blood, serum and a nasopharyngeal or oropharyngeal swab were collected from each participant by mobile phlebotomists. Prospective study participants could optionally give additional blood draws and questionnaires over a roughly 2-month period. Before DNA extraction, prospective study blood samples were shipped either frozen or at room temperature.

This sequence was found in a woman in her twenties or thirties who had been exposed to COVID-19. The rearranged segments are TRBV3-1 (or the pseudogene TRBV3-2) and TRBJ1-5, and 11 bases in between align with TRBD1. Sequenced material: PBMCs or T cells enriched from blood (not recorded which). The CDR3 has the sequence CASSHSGTGGDQPQHF. The DNA reads TGTGCCAGCAGCCACTCCGGGACAGGGGGGGATCAGCCCCAGCATTTT.